This T cell receptor (beta chain) was observed in a study of T-cell memory formation after mild COVID-19. TCRdb fed the 5' RACE reads into MiXCR, producing one record per CDR3 protein. The sample lists a few hundred thousand distinct CDR3 sequences; approximately 14% were seen once. V was trimmed by 4 bases and J by 6 bases, leaving 7 bases between them. The CDR3 runs to 12 residues. Germline V lookup: CDR1 SGHTA, CDR2 FQGNSA. This clonotype has a handful of counts. The chain is built from TRBV7-2 and TRBJ2-1; D is ambiguous. Material: PBMCs or a T cell subset sorted from them (not recorded which). This TCR was sampled from a man between 18 and 29 years old who had mild COVID-19 (a few samples of this study predate the infection). Cell type and time point are not known. CDR3 DNA: TGTGCCAGCAGCTCGCGATCCAATGAGCAGTTCTTC. It translates to CASSSRSNEQFF.